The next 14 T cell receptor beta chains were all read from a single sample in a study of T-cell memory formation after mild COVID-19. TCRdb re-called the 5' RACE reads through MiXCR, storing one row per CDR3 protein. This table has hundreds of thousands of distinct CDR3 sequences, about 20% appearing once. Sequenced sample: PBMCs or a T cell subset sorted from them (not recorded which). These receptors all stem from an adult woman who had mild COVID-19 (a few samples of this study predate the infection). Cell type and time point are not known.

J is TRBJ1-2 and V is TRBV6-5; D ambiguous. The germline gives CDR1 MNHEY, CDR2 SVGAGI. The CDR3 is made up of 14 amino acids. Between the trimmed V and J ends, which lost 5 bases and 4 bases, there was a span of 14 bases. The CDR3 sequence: CASSLRTGIYGYTF. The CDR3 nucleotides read TGTGCCAGCAGTCTAAGGACCGGAATCTATGGCTACACCTTC.

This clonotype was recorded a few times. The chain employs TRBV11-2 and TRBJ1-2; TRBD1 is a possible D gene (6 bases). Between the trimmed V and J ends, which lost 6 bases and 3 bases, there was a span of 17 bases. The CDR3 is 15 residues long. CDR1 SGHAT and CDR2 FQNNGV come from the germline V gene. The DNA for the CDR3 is TGTGCCAGCAGATCGGACAGCGAAGTTTACTATGGCTACACCTTC. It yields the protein CASRSDSEVYYGYTF.

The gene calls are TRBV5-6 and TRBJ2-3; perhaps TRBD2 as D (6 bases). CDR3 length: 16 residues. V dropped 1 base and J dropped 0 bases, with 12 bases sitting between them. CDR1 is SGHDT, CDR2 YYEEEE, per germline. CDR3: CASSLWQGLSTDTQYF. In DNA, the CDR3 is TGTGCCAGCAGCTTGTGGCAGGGACTTAGCACAGATACGCAGTATTTT.

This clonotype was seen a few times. CDR3 bases: TGTGCCACTGGGGACTATGTTGAGCAGTTCTTC. Protein product: CATGDYVEQFF. This rearrangement joins TRBV24-1 to TRBJ2-1; TRBD2 aligns across 7 bases. The V gene's germline CDR1 is KGHDR and CDR2 SFDVKD. V lost 10 bases and J lost 9; bases outside the gene matches: 5. The CDR3 sequence is 11 residues long.

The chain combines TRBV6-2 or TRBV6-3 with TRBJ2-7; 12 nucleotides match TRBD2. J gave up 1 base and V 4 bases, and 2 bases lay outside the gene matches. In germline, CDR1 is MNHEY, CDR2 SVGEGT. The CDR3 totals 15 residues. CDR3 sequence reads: CASSWTSGISYEQYF. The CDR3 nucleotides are TGTGCCAGCAGTTGGACTAGCGGGATTTCCTACGAGCAGTACTTC.

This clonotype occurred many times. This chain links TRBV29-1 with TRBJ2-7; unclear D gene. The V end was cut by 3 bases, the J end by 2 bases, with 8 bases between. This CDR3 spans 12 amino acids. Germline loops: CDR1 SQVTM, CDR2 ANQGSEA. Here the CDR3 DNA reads TGCAGCGTTGAGGCTCAGCCCTACGAGCAGTACTTC. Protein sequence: CSVEAQPYEQYF.

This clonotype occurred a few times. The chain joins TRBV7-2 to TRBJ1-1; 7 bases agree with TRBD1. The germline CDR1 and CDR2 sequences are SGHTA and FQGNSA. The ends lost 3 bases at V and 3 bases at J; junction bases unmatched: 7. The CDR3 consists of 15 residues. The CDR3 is CASSFSGTVDTEAFF. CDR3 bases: TGTGCCAGCAGCTTTTCCGGGACAGTAGACACTGAAGCTTTCTTT.

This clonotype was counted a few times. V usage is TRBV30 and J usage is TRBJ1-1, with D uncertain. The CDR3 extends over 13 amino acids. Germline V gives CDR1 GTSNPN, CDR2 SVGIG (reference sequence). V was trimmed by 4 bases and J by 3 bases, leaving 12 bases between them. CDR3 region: CAWTGGKYTEAFF. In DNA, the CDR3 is TGTGCCTGGACCGGCGGCAAGTACACTGAAGCTTTCTTT.

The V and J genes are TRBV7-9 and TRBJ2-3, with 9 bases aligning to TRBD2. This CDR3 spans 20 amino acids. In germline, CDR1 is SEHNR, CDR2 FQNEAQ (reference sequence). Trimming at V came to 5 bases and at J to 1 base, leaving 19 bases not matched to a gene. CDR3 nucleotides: TGTGCCAGCAGCAACCGCCTGGCTAGCGGGGCGGTAACACGCACAGATACGCAGTATTTT. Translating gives CASSNRLASGAVTRTDTQYF.

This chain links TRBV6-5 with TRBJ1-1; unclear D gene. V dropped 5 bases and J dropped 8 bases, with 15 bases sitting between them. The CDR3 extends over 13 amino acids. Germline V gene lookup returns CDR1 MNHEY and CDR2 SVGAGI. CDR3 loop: CASSGRANSEAFF. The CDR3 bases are TGTGCCAGCAGTGGACGGGCCAATAGCGAAGCTTTCTTT.

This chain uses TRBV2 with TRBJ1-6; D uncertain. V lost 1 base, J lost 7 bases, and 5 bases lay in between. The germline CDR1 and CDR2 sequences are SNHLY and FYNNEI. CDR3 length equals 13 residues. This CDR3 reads CASSEVQNSPLHF. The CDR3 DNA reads TGTGCCAGCAGTGAAGTACAGAATTCACCCCTCCACTTT.

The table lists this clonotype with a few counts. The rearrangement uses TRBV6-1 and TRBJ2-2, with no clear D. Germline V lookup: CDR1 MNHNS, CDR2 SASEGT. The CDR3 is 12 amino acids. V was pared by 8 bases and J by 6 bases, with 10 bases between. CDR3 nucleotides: TGTGCCAGCCTGAACTGGCCCGGGGAGCTGTTTTTT. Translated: CASLNWPGELFF.

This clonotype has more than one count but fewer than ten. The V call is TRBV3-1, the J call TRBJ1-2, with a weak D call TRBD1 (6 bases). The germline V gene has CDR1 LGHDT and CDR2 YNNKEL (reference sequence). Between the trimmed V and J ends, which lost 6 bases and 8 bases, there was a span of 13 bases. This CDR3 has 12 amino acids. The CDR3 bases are TGTGCCAGCAGGCAGACAGGATGGGGCTACACCTTC. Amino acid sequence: CASRQTGWGYTF. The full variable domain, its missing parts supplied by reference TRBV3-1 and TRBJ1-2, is DTAVSQTPKYLVTQMGNDKSIKCEQNLGHDTMYWYKQDSKKFLKIMFSYNNKELIINETVPNRFSPKSPDKAHLNLHINSLELGDSAVYFCASRQTGWGYTFGSGTRLTVV.

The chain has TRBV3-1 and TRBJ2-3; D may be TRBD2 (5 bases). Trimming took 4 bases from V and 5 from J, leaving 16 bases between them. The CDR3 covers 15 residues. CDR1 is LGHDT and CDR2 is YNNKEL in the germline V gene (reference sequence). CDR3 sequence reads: CASSPAWTEGDTQYF. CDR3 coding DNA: TGTGCCAGCAGCCCAGCGTGGACTGAGGGAGATACGCAGTATTTT.